This is a list of T cell receptor beta chains from one sample in a study of blood T cell repertoires in COVID-19. TCRdb's table, derived via immunoSEQ multiplex PCR, lists solely in-frame clones and lacks some. This sample carries almost 200,000 clones, around 79% of them seen once, and the ten largest clones take around 5.4%. The specimen sequenced was peripheral blood. The receptor source for this set is a woman between 35 and 50 years old with COVID-19, enrolled during active disease. Each CDR3 is given with its conserved first and last residue. Clone size is shown for a subset of rows, as once, few, many or a class of expanded clone.

size	V	CDR3
.	TRBV2	CASSAARSIYGYTF
once	TRBV7-3	CASSKGQGYGYTF
.	TRBV5-8	CASSLGLAHPTDTQYF
.	TRBV7-2	CASSGQTSGRYNEQFF
.	TRBV11-2	CASSRERGNMNTEAFF
.	TRBV27	CASSLRRGKGYTF
many	TRBV4-1	CASSQEGGLLGTEAFF
few	TRBV2	CASSGGTFYNEQFF
.	TRBV19	CASSIDLSGTGLSQHF
.	TRBV9	CASSVDGSGNPYEQYF
few	TRBV9	CASSVGLAGAGGELFF
.	TRBV11-2	CASSSTRTGRYEQYF
.	TRBV7-3	CASSPQCDGGGTDTQYF
few	TRBV27	CASSLLQRVPYEQYF
.	TRBV12-3/TRBV12-4	CASSQDTQQYF
.	TRBV11-2	CASSPRTGGYGYTF
.	TRBV9	CASSVAMAGGLGDTQYF
.	TRBV30	CAWRPRDRDTEAFF
.	TRBV2	CASSEEGGSVDTQYF
.	TRBV14	CASSGLTGALGGYTF
.	TRBV5-1	CASSLVSYEQYF
.	TRBV7-9	CASSAGTGGGYTF
.	TRBV2	CARGLAGGEQFF
once	TRBV19	CASRAGGVGETQYF
.	TRBV7-9	CASSLSQGTDTQYF